These T cell receptor beta chains were read from a single sample in a study of cytomegalovirus exposure and HLA in healthy donors. Clones were read by immunoSEQ multiplex PCR, and TCRdb kept only the in-frame ones, dropping some. The data show 55,000 to 65,000 clones, more than 75% seen once. Sample: PBMCs. The receptors originated from a man aged 18 to 30 in good health and CMV-seronegative. CDR3s include the opening cysteine and the closing phenylalanine or tryptophan. D genes are given only for firm matches. A row's size may be missing; if present it is once, few, many or a size class.

CDR3aa	CDR3nt	j_gene	abundance	d_gene	v_gene
CASRPGQQIYGYTF	TGTGCCAGCAGGCCTGGACAGCAGATATATGGCTACACCTTC	TRBJ1-2	-	-	TRBV27
CAWSAADEKLFF	TGTGCCTGGAGTGCCGCGGATGAAAAACTGTTTTTT	TRBJ1-4	-	-	TRBV30
CASSLSSVGTDTQYF	TGTGCCAGCAGCTTATCTAGTGTGGGCACAGATACGCAGTATTTT	TRBJ2-3	-	-	TRBV7-2
CAWKVTGRTGELFF	TGTGCCTGGAAAGTGACAGGACGGACCGGGGAGCTGTTTTTT	TRBJ2-2	-	-	TRBV30
CSVHRGSEAFF	TGCAGCGTTCATCGGGGGTCTGAAGCTTTCTTT	TRBJ1-1	-	-	TRBV29-1
CASSVGGLAGVFYF	TGTGCCAGCAGTGTTGGGGGACTAGCGGGAGTTTTCTATTTT	TRBJ2-3	-	TRBD2	TRBV2
CASSLTTSGGNEQFF	TGTGCCAGCAGCTTAACCACTAGCGGGGGGAATGAACAGTTCTTC	TRBJ2-1	-	TRBD2	TRBV7-6
CASSTDTHSETQYF	TGTGCCAGCAGCACCGACACCCATTCTGAGACCCAGTACTTC	TRBJ2-5	-	-	TRBV11-2
CASRGGDEKLFF	TGTGCCAGCAGGGGGGGTGATGAAAAACTGTTTTTT	TRBJ1-4	few	-	TRBV9
CASSEKGDQYF	TGTGCCAGCAGTGAAAAGGGGGACCAGTACTTC	TRBJ2-5	-	-	TRBV6-1